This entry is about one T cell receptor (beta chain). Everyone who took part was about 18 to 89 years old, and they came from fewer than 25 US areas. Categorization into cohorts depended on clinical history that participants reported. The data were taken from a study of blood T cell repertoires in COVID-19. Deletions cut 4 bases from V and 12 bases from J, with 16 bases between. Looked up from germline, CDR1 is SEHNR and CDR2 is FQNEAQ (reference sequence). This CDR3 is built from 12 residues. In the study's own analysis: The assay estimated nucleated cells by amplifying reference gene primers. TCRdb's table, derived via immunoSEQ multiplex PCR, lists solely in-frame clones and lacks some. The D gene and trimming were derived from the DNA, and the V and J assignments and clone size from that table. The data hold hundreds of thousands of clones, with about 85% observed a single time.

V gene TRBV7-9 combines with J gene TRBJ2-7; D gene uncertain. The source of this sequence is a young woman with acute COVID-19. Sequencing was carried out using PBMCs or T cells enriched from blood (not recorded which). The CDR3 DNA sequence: TGTGCCAGCAGCTCCCTGACACCTATAGTGTACTTC. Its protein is CASSSLTPIVYF.